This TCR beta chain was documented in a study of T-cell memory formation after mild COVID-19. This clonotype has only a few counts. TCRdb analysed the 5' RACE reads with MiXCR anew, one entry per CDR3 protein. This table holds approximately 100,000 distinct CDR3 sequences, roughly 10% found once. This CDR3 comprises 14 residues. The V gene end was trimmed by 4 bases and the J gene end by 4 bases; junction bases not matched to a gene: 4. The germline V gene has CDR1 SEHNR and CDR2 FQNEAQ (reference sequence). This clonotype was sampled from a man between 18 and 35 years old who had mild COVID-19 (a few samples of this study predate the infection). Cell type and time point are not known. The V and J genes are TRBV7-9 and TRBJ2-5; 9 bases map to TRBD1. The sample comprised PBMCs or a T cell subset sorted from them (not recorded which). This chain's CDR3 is CASSSTGGRETQYF. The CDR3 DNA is TGTGCCAGCAGCTCGACAGGGGGGCGAGAGACCCAGTACTTC.